Presented here are 32 T cell receptor beta chains from one specimen sequenced in a study of blood T cell repertoires in COVID-19. Produced via immunoSEQ multiplex PCR; TCRdb's table is partial and in-frame only. The table has some 150,000 clones, about 80% seen once; the top ten hold 7.5% to 8.5%. Source material: peripheral blood. All receptors come from a human donor in a cohort sampled during active COVID-19.

The chain joins TRBV11-2 to TRBJ1-3; 7 nucleotides line up with TRBD1. Losses at the gene ends were 0 bases for V and 5 bases for J; bases not matched to a gene: 7. CDR1 is SGHAT and CDR2 is FQNNGV in the germline V gene. This CDR3 spans 16 amino acids. The CDR3: CASSLDYRGGRNTIYF. CDR3 DNA: TGTGCCAGCAGCTTAGATTACAGGGGCGGCAGAAACACCATATATTTT.

The gene calls are TRBV27 and TRBJ1-2; the match to TRBD1 covers 9 bases. The V gene end was trimmed by 3 bases and the J gene end by 4 bases; junction bases not matched to a gene: 3. The germline gives CDR1 MNHEY, CDR2 SMNVEV (reference sequence). This CDR3 region has 14 residues. CDR3 sequence: CASSFGQGSYGYTF. CDR3 DNA: TGTGCCAGCAGTTTCGGACAGGGGAGCTATGGCTACACCTTC.

This rearrangement joins TRBV2 to TRBJ1-1; tentatively, D is TRBD1 (6 bases). The CDR3 is made up of 16 amino acids. Trimming removed 6 bases at V and 3 bases at J, with 20 bases between. Per the germline V gene, CDR1 is SNHLY and CDR2 is FYNNEI. In nucleotides, the CDR3 is TGTGCCAGCAGGGGATGGGGACAAACTGGGTACACTGAAGCTTTCTTT. Protein product: CASRGWGQTGYTEAFF.

This clone was recorded a few times. The V gene is TRBV18, the J gene TRBJ2-7; TRBD1 matches 8 bases. Germline V gives CDR1 KGHSH, CDR2 LQKENI. There are 15 residues in the CDR3. The junction had 6 bases not matched to a gene; V was cut back by 3 bases and J by 2 bases. CDR3 nucleotide sequence: TGTGCCAGCTCACCCCGGACAGGGCCCACCTACGAGCAGTACTTC. Encoded protein: CASSPRTGPTYEQYF.

The chain uses TRBV19 and TRBJ2-7; a possible D gene is TRBD1 (6 bases). There are 15 residues in the CDR3. From germline, CDR1 is LNHDA and CDR2 SQIVND (reference sequence). Trimming left V 5 bases short and J 1 base short, with 15 bases between. The CDR3 is CASSPPGTPSYEQYF. In nucleotides, the CDR3 is TGTGCCAGTAGTCCACCCGGGACACCATCCTACGAGCAGTACTTC.

In regard to this clone: One junction end does not reproduce the germline sequence, and a read error may be involved. This chain links TRBV2 with TRBJ1-1; TRBD1 matches at 10 bases. The CDR3 totals 17 residues. Germline CDR1 SNHLY, CDR2 FYNNEI. The CDR3, as DNA: TGTGCCAGCAGACCCCACGGGACAGGGGTTTCCCCCACTGGAGCTTTCTTT. Encoded protein: CASRPHGTGVSPTGAFF.

This chain links TRBV6-1 with TRBJ2-3; TRBD2 agrees at 13 bases. V lost 4 bases to trimming and J lost 5 bases; unmatched junction nucleotides: 6. The CDR3 contains 16 residues. CDR1 is MNHNS and CDR2 is SASEGT in the germline V gene. The CDR3 region is CASSVTSGGALDTQYF. For the CDR3, the DNA is TGTGCCAGCAGTGTCACTAGCGGGGGGGCCCTAGATACGCAGTATTTT.

This CDR3 reads CASSQGPYGYTF. The DNA of the CDR3 is TGTGCCAGCAGCCAGGGTCCCTATGGCTACACCTTC. V gene TRBV12-3 or TRBV12-4 combines with J gene TRBJ1-2, with a weak D call TRBD1 (5 bases). This CDR3 comprises 12 residues. The V end lost 6 bases, the J end lost 4 bases, and 9 bases lay between the germline ends.

This clone was counted between two and nine times. The chain joins TRBV7-2 to TRBJ2-1, with D tentatively TRBD2 (7 bases). The CDR3 is made up of 16 amino acids. Deletions cut 1 base from V and 4 bases from J, with 14 bases between. The germline gives CDR1 SGHTA, CDR2 FQGNSA. The CDR3: CASSLVGGGIYNEQFF. The CDR3 DNA reads as TGTGCCAGCAGCTTAGTAGGGGGGGGGATATACAATGAGCAGTTCTTC.

The CDR3 loop is CASSIIEGTYEQYF. The CDR3 bases are TGTGCCAGTAGTATAATCGAGGGAACCTACGAGCAGTACTTC. This chain uses TRBV19 with TRBJ2-7, with D perhaps matching TRBD2 (5 bases). Germline CDR1 is LNHDA and CDR2 is SQIVND (reference sequence). The CDR3 totals 14 residues. The V gene lost 2 bases and the J gene lost 2 bases, with 10 bases spanning the gap.

The J gene is TRBJ2-3, the V gene TRBV18, with TRBD2 identical over 7 bases. Germline V gives CDR1 KGHSH, CDR2 LQKENI. Germline trimming cut 0 bases from V and 3 bases from J; bases unmatched to any gene: 6. This CDR3 region has 16 residues. The CDR3 DNA reads as TGTGCCAGCTCACCACCCCCGGGGGGAATTACAGATACGCAGTATTTT. Encoded protein: CASSPPPGGITDTQYF.

This sequence joins TRBV5-4 and TRBJ2-3; weak D call: TRBD1 (5 bases). The CDR3 sequence is 14 residues long. V lost 3 bases to trimming and J lost 4 bases, with 12 bases between them. CDR1 is SGHNT, CDR2 YYREEE, per germline (reference sequence). The CDR3 is CASSSGARPDTQYF. The DNA of the CDR3 is TGTGCCAGCAGCTCTGGGGCCCGCCCAGATACGCAGTATTTT. Using reference TRBV5-4 and TRBJ2-3 for the parts outside the CDR3, the full variable domain is ETGVTQSPTHLIKTRGQQVTLRCSSQSGHNTVSWYQQALGQGPQFIFQYYREEENGRGNFPPRFSGLQFPNYSSELNVNALELDDSALYLCASSSGARPDTQYFGPGTRLTVL.

This chain joins TRBV19 and TRBJ1-6; 8 bases are shared with TRBD1. Losses at the gene ends were 1 base for V and 6 bases for J; bases not matched to a gene: 8. Germline CDR1 is LNHDA and CDR2 is SQIVND (reference sequence). The CDR3 has 17 residues. As DNA, the CDR3 is TGTGCCAGTAGTATAGGGACAGGGTCGAAATCTAATTCACCCCTCCACTTT. It encodes CASSIGTGSKSNSPLHF.

Here the CDR3 DNA reads TGTGCCACCAGGGCGGACACAGATACGCAGTATTTT. It yields the protein CATRADTDTQYF. The chain uses TRBV24-1 and TRBJ2-3, with D hard to call. The germline V gene has CDR1 KGHDR and CDR2 SFDVKD. The CDR3 totals 12 residues. Trimming left V 7 bases short and J 2 bases short, with 6 bases between.

The chain couples TRBV28 to TRBJ1-5; D is possibly TRBD1 (5 bases). Germline CDR1 reads MDHEN; CDR2 reads SYDVKM. The CDR3 covers 14 residues. The V and J ends lost 7 bases and 6 bases respectively, with 16 bases between them. In nucleotides, the CDR3 is TGTGCCAGCATCGAACCCAGGGTTGGTCAGCCCCAGCATTTT. It yields the protein CASIEPRVGQPQHF.

This clone has more than one count but fewer than ten. The rearrangement links TRBV4-2 to TRBJ1-3; possibly TRBD1 for D (5 bases). Germline V CDR1 and CDR2: LGHNA, YNFKEQ. This CDR3 is built from 14 residues. V lost 0 bases, J lost 3 bases, and 6 bases lay in between. The CDR3 reads CASSQEGGGNTIYF. CDR3 nucleotide sequence: TGTGCCAGCAGCCAAGAGGGGGGTGGAAACACCATATATTTT.

V gene TRBV6-5 combines with J gene TRBJ1-1, with TRBD1 as a possible D gene (6 bases). This CDR3 has 14 residues. Trimming stripped 6 bases from V and 4 bases from J, with 15 bases between. Germline V gives CDR1 MNHEY, CDR2 SVGAGI. The CDR3 region is CASRGTGGGTEAFF. CDR3 coding DNA: TGTGCCAGCAGGGGAACGGGGGGCGGCACTGAAGCTTTCTTT.

The chain links TRBV9 to TRBJ1-4; no definite D call. The germline V gene has CDR1 SGDLS and CDR2 YYNGEE. CDR3 length: 13 amino acids. The V gene lost 4 bases and the J gene lost 8 bases, with 12 bases spanning the gap. Here the CDR3 reads CASSPGEREKLFF. The CDR3 bases are TGTGCCAGCAGCCCCGGTGAACGGGAAAAACTGTTTTTT. The variable domain in full, with the rest retrieved from reference TRBV9 and TRBJ1-4, is DSGVTQTPKHLITATGQRVTLRCSPRSGDLSVYWYQQSLDQGLQFLIQYYNGEERAKGNILERFSAQQFPDLHSELNLSSLELGDSALYFCASSPGEREKLFFGSGTQLSVL.

The chain links TRBV4-1 to TRBJ2-7; 7 bases match TRBD1. V lost 3 bases to trimming and J lost 4 bases; unmatched junction nucleotides: 9. Germline CDR1 is MGHRA and CDR2 is YSYEKL. The CDR3 length is 15 residues. Here the CDR3 DNA reads TGCGCCAGCAGCCAGAGCCGGGACAGCAGGTACGAGCAGTACTTC. Protein sequence: CASSQSRDSRYEQYF.

The chain joins TRBV3-1 (or the pseudogene TRBV3-2) to TRBJ2-2, with 9 bases that match TRBD1. The CDR3 contains 15 residues. Germline assignment: CDR1 LGHDT and CDR2 YNNKEL (reference sequence). V lost 6 bases to trimming and J lost 2 bases; unmatched junction nucleotides: 4. CDR3 sequence: CASRRQGVNTGELFF. The DNA of the CDR3 is TGTGCCAGCAGAAGACAGGGGGTAAACACCGGGGAGCTGTTTTTT.

This rearrangement joins TRBV3-1 (or the pseudogene TRBV3-2) to TRBJ1-2, with TRBD1 matching over 8 bases. Per germline, CDR1 LGHDT and CDR2 YNNKEL (reference sequence). The junction had 9 bases not matched to a gene; V was cut back by 5 bases and J by 7 bases. The CDR3 runs 14 residues. This CDR3 reads CASSAPTGVGGYTF. As DNA, the CDR3 is TGTGCCAGCAGCGCACCGACAGGGGTCGGTGGCTACACCTTC.

The rearrangement uses TRBV4-1 and TRBJ2-4, with TRBD2 matching 7 bases. With 3 bases clipped from V and 6 bases from J, the junction kept 8 bases outside the gene matches. CDR1 is MGHRA and CDR2 is YSYEKL in the germline V gene. The CDR3 covers 15 residues. Written as DNA, the CDR3 is TGCGCCAGCAGCCATCCCGGACTAGTTGGAAACATTCAGTACTTC. Translation gives CASSHPGLVGNIQYF.

This clone appeared a single time. The chain has TRBV28 and TRBJ1-5, with 7 bases that match TRBD1. Unmatched junction bases numbered 10, after V lost 6 bases and J lost 2 bases. The CDR3 runs to 16 residues. Germline loops: CDR1 MDHEN, CDR2 SYDVKM. CDR3: CASSPPRGLGNQPQHF. The CDR3 nucleotides read TGTGCCAGCAGCCCCCCAAGGGGGCTCGGCAATCAGCCCCAGCATTTT. The full variable domain, completed using reference TRBV28 and TRBJ1-5, is DVKVTQSSRYLVKRTGEKVFLECVQDMDHENMFWYRQDPGLGLRLIYFSYDVKMKEKGDIPEGYSVSREKKERFSLILESASTNQTSMYLCASSPPRGLGNQPQHFGDGTRLSIL.

The chain recombines TRBV5-1 with TRBJ2-5; D remains unclear. The ends were cut back, 1 base at V and 5 bases at J, with 15 bases in the middle. CDR1 is SGHRS and CDR2 is YFSETQ in the germline V gene. This CDR3 has 15 residues. The CDR3 here is CASSLNGHHGETQYF. The CDR3 bases are TGCGCCAGCAGCTTGAACGGCCACCACGGGGAGACCCAGTACTTC. Complete variable domain (other parts from reference TRBV5-1 and TRBJ2-5): KAGVTQTPRYLIKTRGQQVTLSCSPISGHRSVSWYQQTPGQGLQFLFEYFSETQRNKGNFPGRFSGRQFSNSRSEMNVSTLELGDSALYLCASSLNGHHGETQYFGPGTRLLVL.

CDR3 residues: CASSSGHGGAYEQYF. The CDR3 DNA sequence: TGTGCCAGCAGCTCGGGACACGGAGGAGCCTACGAGCAGTACTTC. This chain connects TRBV11-1 to TRBJ2-7, with D possibly matching TRBD1 (6 bases). Trimming stripped 4 bases from V and 2 bases from J, with 15 bases between. The length of the CDR3 is 15 residues. Germline lookup yields CDR1 SGHAT and CDR2 FQDESV (reference sequence).

The chain links TRBV7-2 to TRBJ1-4; perhaps TRBD1 as D (5 bases). V lost 1 base and J 7 bases, leaving 13 bases between the germline ends. The CDR3 covers 15 residues. Germline-derived CDR1 and CDR2 are SGHTA and FQGNSA. The CDR3 DNA reads as TGTGCCAGCAGCTTAGGGAGGGGCGGCACTGAAAAACTGTTTTTT. Its translation: CASSLGRGGTEKLFF.

Here the CDR3 DNA reads TGTGCCAGTAGTACCCCGGGACAGGGCTCCTACGAGCAGTACTTC. Amino acids: CASSTPGQGSYEQYF. The V and J genes are TRBV19 and TRBJ2-7, with 9 bases fitting TRBD1. J lost 0 bases, V lost 4 bases, and 4 bases had no gene match. CDR1 and CDR2 from the germline V gene are LNHDA and SQIVND (reference sequence). This CDR3 has 15 residues.

The genes are TRBV28 and TRBJ1-4, with TRBD1 as a possible D gene (6 bases). This CDR3 has 14 amino acids. Germline CDR1 is MDHEN and CDR2 is SYDVKM. V dropped 10 bases and J dropped 2 bases, with 14 bases sitting between them. CDR3 DNA sequence: TGTGCCATCTGTCAGGGGACCACTAATGAAAAACTGTTTTTT. Its protein product is CAICQGTTNEKLFF.

This clone was detected once. The rearrangement joins TRBV7-9 to TRBJ1-2; D not certain. The V end was cut by 11 bases, the J end by 8 bases, with 15 bases between. Germline V lookup: CDR1 SEHNR, CDR2 FQNEAQ (reference sequence). The CDR3 contains 11 residues. In nucleotides, the CDR3 is TGTGCCTCGACTGACGACGGGGGCTACACCTTC. Translation: CASTDDGGYTF. The entire variable domain, with the rest obtained from reference TRBV7-9 and TRBJ1-2, is as follows: DTGVSQNPRHKITKRGQNVTFRCDPISEHNRLYWYRQTLGQGPEFLTYFQNEAQLEKSRLLSDRFSAERPKGSFSTLEIQRTEQGDSAMYLCASTDDGGYTFGSGTRLTVV.

CDR3 DNA: TGTGCCAGCAGCTTAGGGACAGGGGTAGGCAATGAGCAGTTCTTC. Translation: CASSLGTGVGNEQFF. The J gene is TRBJ2-1, the V gene TRBV7-9, with 9 bases fitting TRBD1. Germline loops: CDR1 SEHNR, CDR2 FQNEAQ (reference sequence). There are 15 residues in the CDR3. The trim removed 1 base at V and 6 bases at J, leaving 4 bases unmatched.

The genes are TRBV28 and TRBJ1-1, with TRBD1 identical over 8 bases. The CDR3 loop spans 15 amino acids. The V and J ends lost 3 bases and 2 bases, in that order; junction bases with no gene match: 5. From germline, CDR1 is MDHEN and CDR2 SYDVKM. CDR3 coding DNA: TGTGCCAGCAGTTTTCAGGGACAGGCTAACACTGAAGCTTTCTTT. Translation gives CASSFQGQANTEAFF.

Only a few counts were recorded for this clone. This chain connects TRBV2 to TRBJ1-5, with 9 positions matching TRBD1. Germline assignment: CDR1 SNHLY and CDR2 FYNNEI. Germline trimming cut 4 bases from V and 2 bases from J; bases unmatched to any gene: 12. The CDR3 extends over 18 amino acids. CDR3 sequence (DNA): TGTGCCAGCAGTGGGGAGGGACAGGGAATTGGGGGCAATCAGCCCCAGCATTTT. Its protein product is CASSGEGQGIGGNQPQHF. The complete variable domain, with remaining parts taken from reference TRBV2 and TRBJ1-5, reads EPEVTQTPSHQVTQMGQEVILRCVPISNHLYFYWYRQILGQKVEFLVSFYNNEISEKSEIFDDQFSVERPDGSNFTLKIRSTKLEDSAMYFCASSGEGQGIGGNQPQHFGDGTRLSIL.